The entry below gives a single T cell receptor beta chain sequence along with its context. The antigen is unknown. TCRdb's copy holds only in-frame clones and misses some; the assay was immunoSEQ multiplex PCR. The data contain 17,000 or so clones, 79% of them seen just once; the ten biggest clones take up under 40%. Starting 14 to 28 days after autologous transplant, ipilimumab 1 mg/kg was given. These data come from a study of ipilimumab plus nivolumab after autologous stem cell transplantation. As for the study in general: Typical patient got a handful of ipilimumab doses and about eight nivolumab doses (median). The DLBCL group included primary refractory and relapsed cases.

Notes on the study in general: TCR repertoire, Treg phenotype and gut microbiota reportedly support more study of this approach.

The CDR3 loop spans 14 amino acids. V gave up 4 bases and J gave up 2 bases, with 11 bases separating them. Per the germline V gene, CDR1 is SGHRS and CDR2 is YFSETQ. The chain has TRBV5-1 and TRBJ2-3; possible D gene TRBD2, 5 bases. Sequencing was performed on PBMCs, taken in a trial of ipilimumab plus nivolumab as post-transplant consolidation. The TCR was taken from a male donor with diffuse large B-cell lymphoma. As DNA, the CDR3 is TGCGCCAGCAGCCCAGCGGTTTCCACAGATACGCAGTATTTT. Translated: CASSPAVSTDTQYF.